The rows below give T cell receptor beta chains drawn from one sample of a study of blood T cell repertoires in COVID-19. TCRdb keeps only in-frame clones here, not all; method: immunoSEQ multiplex PCR. The sample holds 35,000 to 50,000 clones; 80% to 90% are singletons and the top ten take around 15%. Sequencing input: peripheral blood. Receptors originate from a man in his sixties or seventies with active COVID-19. CDR3s include the opening cysteine and the closing phenylalanine or tryptophan. Each record gives: D gene, CDR3 length, V gene, J gene, clone size, CDR3 protein, CDR3 DNA. The D gene is left open where the match is weak. Clone size, where shown, is once, few, many, or a class for clones that have expanded.

D gene: TRBD2
CDR3 length: 16
V gene: TRBV28
J gene: TRBJ2-5
clone size: -
CDR3 protein: CASSSWTSGVTETQYF
CDR3 DNA: TGTGCCAGCAGTTCCTGGACTAGCGGGGTAACTGAGACCCAGTACTTC

D gene: TRBD2
CDR3 length: 13
V gene: TRBV7-6
J gene: TRBJ2-5
clone size: -
CDR3 protein: CASSWTSGGTQYF
CDR3 DNA: TGTGCCAGCAGCTGGACTAGCGGGGGAACCCAGTACTTC

D gene: -
CDR3 length: 15
V gene: TRBV7-8
J gene: TRBJ2-2
clone size: -
CDR3 protein: CASSPSGANTGELFF
CDR3 DNA: TGTGCCAGCAGCCCTTCAGGCGCGAACACCGGGGAGCTGTTTTTT

D gene: -
CDR3 length: 13
V gene: TRBV18
J gene: TRBJ2-7
clone size: -
CDR3 protein: CASSPGAGDEQYF
CDR3 DNA: TGTGCCAGCTCACCTGGGGCAGGGGACGAGCAGTACTTC

D gene: TRBD1
CDR3 length: 14
V gene: TRBV10-2
J gene: TRBJ2-7
clone size: -
CDR3 protein: CASSESEQGWEQYF
CDR3 DNA: TGCGCCAGCAGTGAGTCTGAACAGGGGTGGGAGCAGTACTTC

D gene: TRBD1
CDR3 length: 13
V gene: TRBV7-9
J gene: TRBJ1-4
clone size: -
CDR3 protein: CASSNRGPEKLFF
CDR3 DNA: TGTGCCAGCAGCAACAGGGGGCCCGAAAAACTGTTTTTT

D gene: TRBD1
CDR3 length: 15
V gene: TRBV19
J gene: TRBJ1-5
clone size: -
CDR3 protein: CASSTLRQGHQPQHF
CDR3 DNA: TGTGCCAGTAGTACTCTTCGACAGGGGCATCAGCCCCAGCATTTT

D gene: -
CDR3 length: 15
V gene: TRBV4-3
J gene: TRBJ1-4
clone size: -
CDR3 protein: CASSRQGITNEKLFF
CDR3 DNA: TGCGCCAGCAGCCGGCAGGGTATTACTAATGAAAAACTGTTTTTT

D gene: TRBD1
CDR3 length: 17
V gene: TRBV5-6
J gene: TRBJ1-1
clone size: once
CDR3 protein: CASSLTGQGVLNTEAFF
CDR3 DNA: TGTGCCAGCAGCTTGACCGGACAGGGGGTTCTCAACACTGAAGCTTTCTTT

D gene: -
CDR3 length: 14
V gene: TRBV19
J gene: TRBJ1-4
clone size: -
CDR3 protein: CASSFGTPNEKLFF
CDR3 DNA: TGTGCCAGTAGTTTCGGGACACCTAATGAAAAACTGTTTTTT

D gene: TRBD2
CDR3 length: 15
V gene: TRBV7-2
J gene: TRBJ2-3
clone size: -
CDR3 protein: CASSRGGPSTDTQYF
CDR3 DNA: TGTGCCAGCAGCCGCGGGGGTCCTAGCACAGATACGCAGTATTTT

D gene: -
CDR3 length: 15
V gene: TRBV6-6
J gene: TRBJ2-3
clone size: -
CDR3 protein: CASSYLGQGTDTQYF
CDR3 DNA: TGTGCCAGCAGTTACTTAGGACAAGGCACAGATACGCAGTATTTT

D gene: TRBD2
CDR3 length: 16
V gene: TRBV5-4
J gene: TRBJ2-1
clone size: -
CDR3 protein: CASSLELAGGYNEQFF
CDR3 DNA: TGTGCCAGCAGCTTGGAACTAGCGGGGGGGTACAATGAGCAGTTCTTC

D gene: -
CDR3 length: 17
V gene: TRBV6-2/TRBV6-3
J gene: TRBJ2-2
clone size: -
CDR3 protein: CASSYSSGQANTGELFF
CDR3 DNA: TGTGCCAGCAGTTACTCGAGTGGTCAGGCGAACACCGGGGAGCTGTTTTTT

D gene: TRBD1
CDR3 length: 17
V gene: TRBV7-2
J gene: TRBJ2-3
clone size: -
CDR3 protein: CASSPGTVRASTDTQYF
CDR3 DNA: TGTGCCAGCAGCCCTGGGACAGTTCGAGCTAGCACAGATACGCAGTATTTT

D gene: TRBD1
CDR3 length: 16
V gene: TRBV9
J gene: TRBJ1-2
clone size: -
CDR3 protein: CASSESSGTGYYGYTF
CDR3 DNA: TGTGCCAGCAGCGAAAGTTCCGGGACAGGGTACTATGGCTACACCTTC

D gene: -
CDR3 length: 15
V gene: TRBV7-2
J gene: TRBJ1-4
clone size: -
CDR3 protein: CASSPRRGFGEKLFF
CDR3 DNA: TGTGCCAGCAGCCCGCGCAGGGGATTTGGTGAAAAACTGTTTTTT

D gene: TRBD1
CDR3 length: 14
V gene: TRBV7-2
J gene: TRBJ2-1
clone size: few
CDR3 protein: CASSLGQNYNEQFF
CDR3 DNA: TGTGCCAGCAGCTTGGGACAGAACTACAATGAGCAGTTCTTC

D gene: TRBD2
CDR3 length: 15
V gene: TRBV9
J gene: TRBJ2-1
clone size: -
CDR3 protein: CASSVAGGLYNEQFF
CDR3 DNA: TGTGCCAGCAGCGTAGCGGGGGGTCTCTACAATGAGCAGTTCTTC

D gene: -
CDR3 length: 13
V gene: TRBV6-2/TRBV6-3
J gene: TRBJ2-7
clone size: -
CDR3 protein: CASSLRQVYEQYF
CDR3 DNA: TGTGCCAGCAGTCTTAGACAGGTCTACGAGCAGTACTTC

D gene: -
CDR3 length: 14
V gene: TRBV18
J gene: TRBJ1-2
clone size: -
CDR3 protein: CASSPPSSYYGYTF
CDR3 DNA: TGTGCCAGCTCACCACCTTCCTCTTACTATGGCTACACCTTC

D gene: -
CDR3 length: 15
V gene: TRBV5-1
J gene: TRBJ1-1
clone size: -
CDR3 protein: CASSLNSGIQTEAFF
CDR3 DNA: TGCGCCAGCAGCTTGAATTCGGGGATACAAACTGAAGCTTTCTTT

D gene: -
CDR3 length: 15
V gene: TRBV18
J gene: TRBJ1-5
clone size: once
CDR3 protein: CASSPAVNNNQPQHF
CDR3 DNA: TGTGCCAGCTCACCAGCAGTCAATAACAATCAGCCCCAGCATTTT

D gene: -
CDR3 length: 12
V gene: TRBV7-3
J gene: TRBJ1-6
clone size: -
CDR3 protein: CASSQTGSPLHF
CDR3 DNA: TGTGCCAGCAGCCAGACCGGGTCACCCCTCCACTTT

D gene: TRBD1
CDR3 length: 15
V gene: TRBV19
J gene: TRBJ2-7
clone size: -
CDR3 protein: CASSIGTGVSSGQYF
CDR3 DNA: TGTGCCAGTAGTATCGGGACAGGGGTCTCTTCGGGGCAGTACTTC

D gene: -
CDR3 length: 12
V gene: TRBV9
J gene: TRBJ1-2
clone size: -
CDR3 protein: CASSNEEFGYTF
CDR3 DNA: TGTGCCAGCAGCAACGAAGAGTTTGGCTACACCTTC

D gene: -
CDR3 length: 16
V gene: TRBV7-8
J gene: TRBJ2-2
clone size: -
CDR3 protein: CASSLGSQGNTGELFF
CDR3 DNA: TGTGCCAGCAGCTTAGGAAGTCAGGGGAACACCGGGGAGCTGTTTTTT

D gene: TRBD1
CDR3 length: 16
V gene: TRBV7-6
J gene: TRBJ1-1
clone size: -
CDR3 protein: CASSIRQGSLNTEAFF
CDR3 DNA: TGTGCCAGCAGCATCCGACAGGGGTCCTTGAACACTGAAGCTTTCTTT